This entry lists 13 T cell receptor beta chains sequenced from one sample in a study of cytomegalovirus exposure and HLA in healthy donors. Clones were read by immunoSEQ multiplex PCR, and TCRdb kept only the in-frame ones, dropping some. The sample holds over 150,000 clones, 86% seen once. The sample consisted of PBMCs. Receptors originate from a man aged 18 to 30 in good health and CMV-seropositive.

The rearrangement joins TRBV29-1 to TRBJ2-1; D is unclear. The CDR3 spans 12 residues. Germline-derived CDR1 and CDR2 are SQVTM and ANQGSEA. The V gene lost 3 bases and the J gene lost 4 bases, with 7 bases spanning the gap. The CDR3 loop reads CSVDPLYNEQFF. CDR3 nucleotide sequence: TGCAGCGTTGACCCCCTTTACAATGAGCAGTTCTTC.

This sequence joins TRBV30 and TRBJ2-1, with TRBD2 as a possible D gene (5 bases). Trimming removed 0 bases at V and 10 bases at J, with 13 bases between. The CDR3 covers 13 residues. Per germline, CDR1 GTSNPN and CDR2 SVGIG (reference sequence). The CDR3 nucleotides are TGTGCCTGGAGTGTATCCGAGGGCAGCGAGCAGTTCTTC. It yields the protein CAWSVSEGSEQFF.

About this clone: An end of the junction differs from the germline gene, which may be a read error. The chain recombines TRBV9 with TRBJ1-1; 7 nucleotides match TRBD1. This CDR3 is 13 amino acids long. Germline-derived CDR1 and CDR2 are SGDLS and YYNGEE. Here the CDR3 reads CASSQGQDLMTPF. The CDR3 nucleotides read TGTGCCAGCAGCCAAGGACAGGACCTTATGACTCCCTTT.

This clone was seen once. The rearrangement links TRBV7-6 to TRBJ2-3; TRBD2 might be the D (6 bases). The germline V and J ends were trimmed by 0 bases and 9 bases, with 10 bases remaining between them. This CDR3 comprises 13 residues. Germline loops: CDR1 SGHVS, CDR2 FNYEAQ. This CDR3 reads CASSLAVSGTQYF. The CDR3 bases are TGTGCCAGCAGCTTAGCGGTAAGCGGGACGCAGTATTTT.

The chain is built from TRBV7-3 and TRBJ2-1, with a tentative D call TRBD2 (5 bases). Germline lookup yields CDR1 SGHTA and CDR2 FQGTGA. The CDR3 runs to 15 residues. V lost 4 bases and J 1 base, leaving 11 bases between the germline ends. In DNA, the CDR3 is TGTGCCAGCAGCTCCACGGGATATTCCTACAATGAGCAGTTCTTC. Amino acids: CASSSTGYSYNEQFF.

V gene TRBV18 combines with J gene TRBJ1-5; D is perhaps TRBD1 (6 bases). The ends were cut back, 4 bases at V and 6 bases at J, with 10 bases in the middle. The germline V gene has CDR1 KGHSH and CDR2 LQKENI. The CDR3 loop spans 13 amino acids. CDR3 DNA: TGTGCCAGCTCACACAGGGATAGTCAGCCCCAGCATTTT. It translates to CASSHRDSQPQHF.

CDR3 in DNA: TGTGCCAGCAGCTTCGAACAGGGTGGCGAGCAGTACTTC. Translation: CASSFEQGGEQYF. J is TRBJ2-7 and V is TRBV6-5; a weak D match, TRBD1 (6 bases). Trimming took off 6 bases at V and 6 bases at J, with 15 bases between the two ends. Germline loops: CDR1 MNHEY, CDR2 SVGAGI. The CDR3 is made up of 13 amino acids.

J is TRBJ1-6 and V is TRBV6-1, with D possibly being TRBD1 (5 bases). V was pared by 4 bases and J by 10 bases, with 17 bases between. Germline V CDR1 and CDR2: MNHNS, SASEGT. The CDR3 is 15 amino acids. The DNA for the CDR3 is TGTGCCAGCAGTGTGGACACGGGGAGGCTCTCACCCCTCCACTTT. Protein product: CASSVDTGRLSPLHF.

The chain uses TRBV19 and TRBJ2-3, with a tentative D call TRBD2 (6 bases). Trimming stripped 6 bases from V and 0 bases from J, with 13 bases between. The germline CDR1 and CDR2 sequences are LNHDA and SQIVND (reference sequence). This CDR3 region has 15 residues. Written as DNA, the CDR3 is TGTGCCAGTAGACCAGAGGCGGGGAGCACAGATACGCAGTATTTT. Translation gives CASRPEAGSTDTQYF.

The sample holds one count of this clone. This sequence joins TRBV30 and TRBJ2-1; 7 bases line up with TRBD2. The trim removed 1 base at V and 5 bases at J, leaving 5 bases unmatched. The CDR3 is 14 residues long. The germline gives CDR1 GTSNPN, CDR2 SVGIG (reference sequence). The CDR3 region has the DNA TGTGCCTGGAGTGGCGGGAGCTTACACAATGAGCAGTTCTTC. Translated: CAWSGGSLHNEQFF.

J is TRBJ2-7 and V is TRBV2, with D perhaps matching TRBD2 (6 bases). Germline V CDR1 and CDR2: SNHLY, FYNNEI. This CDR3 contains 11 residues. V gave up 3 bases and J gave up 9 bases, with 9 bases separating them. This CDR3 reads CASSDWGGQYF. The CDR3 DNA reads TGTGCCAGCAGTGATTGGGGAGGGCAGTACTTC.

This chain uses TRBV4-3 with TRBJ2-7; weak D call: TRBD2 (7 bases). This CDR3 region has 15 residues. V was clipped by 1 base and J by 0 bases, with 10 bases between them. The germline V gene encodes CDR1 LGHNA and CDR2 YSLEER. DNA for the CDR3: TGCGCCAGCAGCCAAGGTGGGGGGGCCTCCTACGAGCAGTACTTC. It is translated as CASSQGGGASYEQYF.

This chain connects TRBV7-2 to TRBJ2-3; no firm D call. Trimming removed 0 bases at V and 2 bases at J, with 6 bases between. In germline, CDR1 is SGHTA, CDR2 FQGNSA. The CDR3 is made up of 14 amino acids. The CDR3 region has the DNA TGTGCCAGCAGCTTAGCGGAGTACACAGATACGCAGTATTTT. Translation: CASSLAEYTDTQYF.